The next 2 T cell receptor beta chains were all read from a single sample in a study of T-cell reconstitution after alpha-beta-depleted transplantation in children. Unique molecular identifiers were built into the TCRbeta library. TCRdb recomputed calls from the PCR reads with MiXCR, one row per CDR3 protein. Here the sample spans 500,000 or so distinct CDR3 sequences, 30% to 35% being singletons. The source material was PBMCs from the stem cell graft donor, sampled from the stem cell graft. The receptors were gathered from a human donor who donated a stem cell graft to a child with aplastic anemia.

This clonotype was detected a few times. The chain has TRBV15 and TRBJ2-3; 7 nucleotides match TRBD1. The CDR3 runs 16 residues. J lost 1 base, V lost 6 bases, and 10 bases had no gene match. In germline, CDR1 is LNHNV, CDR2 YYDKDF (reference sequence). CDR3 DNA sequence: TGTGCCACCAGTCAAGATTCCCAGGGGGGCACAGATACGCAGTATTTT. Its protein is CATSQDSQGGTDTQYF.

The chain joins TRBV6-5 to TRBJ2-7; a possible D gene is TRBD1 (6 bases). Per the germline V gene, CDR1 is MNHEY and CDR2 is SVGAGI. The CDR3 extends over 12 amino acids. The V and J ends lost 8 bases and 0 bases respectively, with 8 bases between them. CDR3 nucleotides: TGTGCCAGCGGGGGCAGCTCCTACGAGCAGTACTTC. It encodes CASGGSSYEQYF.